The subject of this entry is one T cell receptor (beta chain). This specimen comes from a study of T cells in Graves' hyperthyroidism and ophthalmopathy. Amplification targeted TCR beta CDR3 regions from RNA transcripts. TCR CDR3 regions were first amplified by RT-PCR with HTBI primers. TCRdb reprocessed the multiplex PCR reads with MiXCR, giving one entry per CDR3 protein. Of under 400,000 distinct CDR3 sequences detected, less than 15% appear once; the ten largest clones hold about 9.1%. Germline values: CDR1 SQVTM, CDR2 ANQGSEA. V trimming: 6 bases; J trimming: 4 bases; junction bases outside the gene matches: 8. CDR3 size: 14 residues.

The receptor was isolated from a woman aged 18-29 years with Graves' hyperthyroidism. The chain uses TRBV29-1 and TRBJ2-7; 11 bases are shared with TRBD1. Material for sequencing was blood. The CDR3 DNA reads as TGCAGCGTGTTTTCGGACAGGGGGCCATACGAGCAGTACTTC. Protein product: CSVFSDRGPYEQYF.